This TCR beta chain was captured in a study of control samples from healthy donors and cancer patients. TCRdb's table, derived via immunoSEQ multiplex PCR, lists solely in-frame clones and lacks some. Reported are fewer than 200,000 clones; the ten largest clones contain more than 2%. The CDR3 totals 16 residues. CDR1 is MGHRA, CDR2 YSYEKL, per germline. V lost 3 bases and J lost 2, with 17 bases in between. The receptor's source is a woman between 25 and 40 years old in good health. The chain carries TRBV4-1 and TRBJ2-7; perhaps TRBD2 as D (5 bases). The specimen sequenced was blood. The CDR3 nucleotides are TGCGCCAGCAGCCAGAGCACAAGCGGAGTACCCTACGAGCAGTACTTC. Protein product: CASSQSTSGVPYEQYF.